This T cell receptor beta chain originates from a study of T cells after yellow fever vaccination. This clonotype has just a few counts. Deletions cut 6 bases from V and 5 bases from J, with 14 bases between. Looked up from germline, CDR1 is MDHEN and CDR2 is SYDVKM. This CDR3 comprises 13 residues. TCRdb re-analysed the 5' RACE reads in MiXCR, keeping a single row per CDR3 protein. The sample lists fewer than 450,000 distinct CDR3 sequences; 3.5% to 4.5% were seen once. The chain joins TRBV28 to TRBJ2-7, with D unresolved. Sample: PBMCs, taken 5 days after the yellow fever booster vaccination. This sequence originates from a man aged 18 to 30 who received the YFV17D yellow fever vaccine. The CDR3 loop reads CASSSNPINEQYV. In nucleotides, the CDR3 is TGTGCCAGCAGCTCTAACCCCATCAACGAGCAGTACGTC.